The source of this T cell receptor (beta chain) is a study of cytomegalovirus exposure and HLA in healthy donors. Study results and limitations: Per a later analysis, 15,000 to 20,000 TCR beta sequences showed association with HLA alleles at 0.05 false discovery rate.

Primers included in the PCR were 60 Vbeta and 13 Jbeta primers. Assay used: immunoSEQ multiplex PCR; TCRdb lists only in-frame clones, some missing. This sample has tens of thousands of clones, with around 77% found just once. About this clone: Antigen: not known.

The germline V and J ends were trimmed by 6 bases and 8 bases, with 16 bases remaining between them. Germline values: CDR1 MRHNA, CDR2 SNTAGT. This CDR3 comprises 13 residues. The gene calls are TRBV6-4 and TRBJ1-2, with a possible D match to TRBD1 (6 bases). The TCR was taken from a young man in good health and CMV-seronegative. The sample comprised PBMCs. The CDR3 coding sequence is TGTGCCAGCAGCCCTACAGGGCTCGAAGGCTACACCTTC. The encoded protein is CASSPTGLEGYTF.